A selection of T cell receptor beta chains follows, all from one sample in a study of shared clonotypes between healthy human individuals. The repertoire was sequenced with immunoSEQ multiplex PCR; TCRdb's copy has only in-frame clones and lacks some. The sample carries some 500,000 clones, about 96% recorded once. What was sequenced was naive CD4+ T cells sorted from blood. These receptors were collected from a woman younger than 45 in good health. CDR3s include the opening cysteine and the closing phenylalanine or tryptophan. Each record gives: D gene, V gene, J gene, clone size, CDR3 DNA, CDR3 protein. A D gene is named only where the DNA matches it firmly. Rows may omit the clone size; those that give it use once, few, many or a size class.

NA	TRBV2	TRBJ1-4	NA	TGTGCCAGCAGGGAGTCAGCCGGGGGGATTGAAAAACTGTTTTTT	CASRESAGGIEKLFF
TRBD1	TRBV28	TRBJ1-3	once	TGTGCCAGCAGTCCGGGACAGGAGGGTGGAAACACCATATATTTT	CASSPGQEGGNTIYF
TRBD1	TRBV7-2	TRBJ2-5	once	TGTGCCAGCAGCTTAGGGGGACAGTACCAAGAGACCCAGTACTTC	CASSLGGQYQETQYF
NA	TRBV9	TRBJ1-2	NA	TGTGCCAGCAGCGTAGTGGGGGCGGTCGGCTACACCTTC	CASSVVGAVGYTF
NA	TRBV6-1	TRBJ1-5	NA	TGTGCCAGCTGGACAGTCTCCAATCAGCCCCAGCATTTT	CASWTVSNQPQHF
TRBD1	TRBV6-5	TRBJ1-2	NA	TGTGCCAGCACGAGAGGGGGCAACTATGGCTACACCTTC	CASTRGGNYGYTF
NA	TRBV5-1	TRBJ2-7	NA	TGCGCCAGCAGCTTAACGGGGGCGAGTTCACACGAGCAGTACTTC	CASSLTGASSHEQYF
NA	TRBV4-1	TRBJ2-5	NA	TGCGCCAGCAGCCAAGGAATAGTGGAGTTTTTAGCTAACTTC	CASSQGIVEFLANF
NA	TRBV7-8	TRBJ1-1	once	TGTGCCAGCAGCTTCGGGGGATTGAACACTGAAGCTTTCTTT	CASSFGGLNTEAFF
NA	TRBV18	TRBJ2-2	once	TGTGCCAGCTCACCACGGTCGCAGCCAACGAACACCGGGGAGCTGTTTTTT	CASSPRSQPTNTGELFF
NA	TRBV19	TRBJ2-1	NA	TGTGCCAGTACTTCCGGTAGCGGTCAGAGCTCCTACAATGAGCAGTTCTTC	CASTSGSGQSSYNEQFF
TRBD1	TRBV7-9	TRBJ2-1	NA	TGTGCCAGCAGCTTCACAGGGGCTGACAATGAGCAGTTCTTC	CASSFTGADNEQFF
NA	TRBV7-9	TRBJ1-2	NA	TGTGCCAGCAGCTTACCCGGTAACCATGGCTACACCTTC	CASSLPGNHGYTF
NA	TRBV21-1	TRBJ2-7	NA	TGTGCCAGCAGCGCTAGGACTAGCGGGAGCTACGAGCAGTACTTC	CASSARTSGSYEQYF
TRBD2	TRBV6-5	TRBJ2-1	NA	TGTGCCAGCAGTTACCGCGGGAGGAACTACAATGAGCAGTTCTTC	CASSYRGRNYNEQFF
TRBD2	TRBV6-5	TRBJ2-1	NA	TGTGCCAGCAGTTACTCGGAGACTAGCCCCCTGTTCTTC	CASSYSETSPLFF
NA	TRBV14	TRBJ1-2	once	TGTGCCAGCAGCCAAGGGGTCAGGGGTGGAGGCTACACCTTC	CASSQGVRGGGYTF
NA	TRBV20-1	TRBJ2-1	NA	TGCAGTGCTCTTAGGGGTGAGCAGTTCTTC	CSALRGEQFF
NA	TRBV5-5	TRBJ2-1	NA	TGTGCCAGCAGCCGTAGCCTGGGGACGGGCAATGAGCAGTTCTTC	CASSRSLGTGNEQFF
TRBD1	TRBV6-6	TRBJ1-2	NA	TGTGCCAGCAGTCAACAGGGGGCCTTTAACTATGGCTACACCTTC	CASSQQGAFNYGYTF
TRBD1	TRBV18	TRBJ1-1	NA	TGTGCCAGCTCACACGACAGGGGGACCACTGAAGCTTTCTTT	CASSHDRGTTEAFF
TRBD1	TRBV19	TRBJ2-2	NA	TGTGCCAGTACTACGACAGGGCGCACCGGGGAGCTGTTTTTT	CASTTTGRTGELFF
NA	TRBV4-1	TRBJ1-1	NA	TGCGCCAGCAGCCAAGAGACAGCCGCTGCAGCTTTCTTT	CASSQETAAAAFF
NA	TRBV2	TRBJ1-6	NA	TGTGCCAGCAGTGAACAAGTGGGCAGTGGGTCACCCCTCCACTTT	CASSEQVGSGSPLHF
NA	TRBV29-1	TRBJ1-5	NA	TGCAGCGTTGAATCGGCTGCAGATCAGCCCCAGCATTTT	CSVESAADQPQHF
NA	TRBV25-1	TRBJ2-2	NA	TGTGCCAGCACCCCCGGGACGGTTAAAACCGGGGAGCTGTTTTTT	CASTPGTVKTGELFF
NA	TRBV27	TRBJ2-3	NA	TGTGCCAGCAGTCCTGCCGAACCTAGGCGGACAGATACGCAGTATTTT	CASSPAEPRRTDTQYF
TRBD2	TRBV27	TRBJ2-2	once	TGTGCCAGCAGTCCCCTCGGACTAGCGGGATCGAACACCGGGGAGCTGTTTTTT	CASSPLGLAGSNTGELFF
TRBD1	TRBV28	TRBJ2-7	NA	TGTGCCAGCAGTTCCCCTCCCGGACAGGGGCCCTACGAGCAGTACTTC	CASSSPPGQGPYEQYF
NA	TRBV28	TRBJ2-1	NA	TGTGCCAGCAGTTTAGACTATAACAATGAGCAGTTCTTC	CASSLDYNNEQFF
NA	TRBV28	TRBJ2-7	NA	TGTGCCAGCACAGACCGGTCCTACGAGCAGTACTTC	CASTDRSYEQYF
NA	TRBV19	TRBJ2-7	NA	TGTGCCAGTAGTATGGACAGCTCCTACGAGCAGTACTTC	CASSMDSSYEQYF
TRBD2	TRBV18	TRBJ2-1	NA	TGTGCCAGCTCTGGACTAGCGGGAGAAAATGAGCAGTTCTTC	CASSGLAGENEQFF
TRBD1	TRBV2	TRBJ1-1	NA	TGTGCCAGCAGTGCAACAACAGGGGTGAACACTGAAGCTTTCTTT	CASSATTGVNTEAFF
TRBD1	TRBV29-1	TRBJ1-1	NA	TGCAGCGTAGAACGGACAGGGGGCGCGGGCACTGAAGCTTTCTTT	CSVERTGGAGTEAFF
NA	TRBV29-1	TRBJ2-3	once	TGCAGCGTTGAAGCAGGGACCACAGATACGCAGTATTTT	CSVEAGTTDTQYF
NA	TRBV7-6	TRBJ1-1	NA	TGTGCCAGCAGCTTTGGGGGGGTCAACACTGAAGCTTTCTTT	CASSFGGVNTEAFF